A selection of T cell receptor beta chains follows, all from one sample in a study of blood T cell repertoires in COVID-19. The protocol was immunoSEQ multiplex PCR, while the TCRdb copy is restricted to in-frame clones and leaves out a portion. Altogether under 200,000 clones are present, more than 70% being singletons, with the ten largest covering 15% to 20%. The specimen was PBMCs or T cells enriched from blood (not recorded which). Source of these receptors: a man aged 60-69 years who had recovered from COVID-19. Both conserved end residues are trimmed from each CDR3. The listing skips clone size in some rows; elsewhere it reads once, few, many or a size class.

TRBJ2-7 | - | TRBV20-1 | SASGQGGYEQY
TRBJ2-3 | - | TRBV7-3 | ASRESGTDTQY
TRBJ2-7 | - | TRBV6-2/TRBV6-3 | ASSYLSGSGEQY
TRBJ1-2 | few | TRBV18 | ASSPPGTGGAGRGYT
TRBJ2-5 | few | TRBV7-6 | ASSPTRKETQY
TRBJ1-1 | - | TRBV2 | ASSEGRQGVWKTEAF
TRBJ2-3 | - | TRBV5-5 | ASSSRLHSGQDTQY
TRBJ1-5 | - | TRBV21-1 | ASSRVGASGQPQH
TRBJ1-1 | - | TRBV5-1 | ASSLGTGGSTEAF
TRBJ1-5 | few | TRBV11-2 | ASSLAGGNQPQH
TRBJ1-2 | - | TRBV12-3/TRBV12-4 | ASSLQGEGYT
TRBJ1-3 | - | TRBV19 | ASSSPGGPSGNTIY
TRBJ1-6 | - | TRBV27 | ASRSQGGQNNSPLH
TRBJ2-1 | - | TRBV6-4 | ASSPGQSYNEQF
TRBJ2-1 | few | TRBV29-1 | SVWSNEQF
TRBJ2-7 | - | TRBV18 | ASSPSLVQGKSYEQY
TRBJ2-5 | - | TRBV2 | ARTNKGEETQY
TRBJ2-7 | - | TRBV18 | ASSPPVTAYEQY
TRBJ1-6 | - | TRBV7-3 | ASSLGPAMSGEPLH
TRBJ1-6 | - | TRBV5-1 | ASSLEGAGGSPLH
TRBJ2-5 | once | TRBV7-9 | ASSLGLATTETQY
TRBJ1-1 | - | TRBV6-5 | ASSPQGWSTEAF
TRBJ2-6 | - | TRBV2 | ASTRDRADTGANVLT
TRBJ2-7 | - | TRBV5-1 | ASTYRGLSSYEQY
TRBJ2-2 | few | TRBV5-1 | ASSLGLAGGPNTGELF
TRBJ2-7 | - | TRBV14 | ASSTQGYEQY
TRBJ1-6 | few | TRBV11-2 | ASNNQGVGSPLH
TRBJ2-4 | - | TRBV2 | ASSVVRLPGRVQY
TRBJ1-5 | - | TRBV5-1 | ASSLANGPQH
TRBJ1-2 | - | TRBV28 | ASRGGRGNYGYT
TRBJ2-5 | - | TRBV29-1 | SVVQRAGQETQY
TRBJ2-2 | - | TRBV2 | ASSGLAGGLTGELF
TRBJ2-2 | - | TRBV29-1 | SVGTGNMRELF
TRBJ1-1 | few | TRBV29-1 | SVGDKSAF
TRBJ1-2 | - | TRBV12-3/TRBV12-4 | ASSNGLSGYT